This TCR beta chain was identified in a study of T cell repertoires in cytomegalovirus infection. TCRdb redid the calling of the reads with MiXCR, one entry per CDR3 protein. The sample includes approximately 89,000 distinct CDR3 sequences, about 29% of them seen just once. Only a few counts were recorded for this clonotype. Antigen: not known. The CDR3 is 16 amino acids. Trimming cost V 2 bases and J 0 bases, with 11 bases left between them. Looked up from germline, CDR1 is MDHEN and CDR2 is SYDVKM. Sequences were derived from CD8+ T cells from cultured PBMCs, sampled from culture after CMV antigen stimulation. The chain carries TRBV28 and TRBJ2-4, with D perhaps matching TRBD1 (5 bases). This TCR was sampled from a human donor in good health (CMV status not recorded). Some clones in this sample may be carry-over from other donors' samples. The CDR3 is CASSLARTLAKNIQYF. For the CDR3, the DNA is TGTGCCAGCAGTTTAGCCAGGACACTAGCCAAAAACATTCAGTACTTC.